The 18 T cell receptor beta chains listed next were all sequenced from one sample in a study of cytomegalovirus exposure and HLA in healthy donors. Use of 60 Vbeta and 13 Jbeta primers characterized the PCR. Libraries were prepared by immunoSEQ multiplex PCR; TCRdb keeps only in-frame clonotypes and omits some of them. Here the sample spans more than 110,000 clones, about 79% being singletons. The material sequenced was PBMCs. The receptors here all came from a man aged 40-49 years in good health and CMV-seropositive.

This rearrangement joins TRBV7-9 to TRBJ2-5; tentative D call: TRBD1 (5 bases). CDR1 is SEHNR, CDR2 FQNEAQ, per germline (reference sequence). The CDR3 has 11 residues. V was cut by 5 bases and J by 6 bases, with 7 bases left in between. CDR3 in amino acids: CASSQGKTQYF. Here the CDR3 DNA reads TGTGCCAGCAGCCAGGGAAAGACCCAGTACTTC.

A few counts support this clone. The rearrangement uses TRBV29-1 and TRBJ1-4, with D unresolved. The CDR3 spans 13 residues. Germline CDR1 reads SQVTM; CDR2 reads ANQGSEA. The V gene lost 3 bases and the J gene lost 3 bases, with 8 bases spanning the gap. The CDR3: CSVDNASNEKLFF. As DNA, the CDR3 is TGCAGCGTTGATAACGCGTCTAATGAAAAACTGTTTTTT.

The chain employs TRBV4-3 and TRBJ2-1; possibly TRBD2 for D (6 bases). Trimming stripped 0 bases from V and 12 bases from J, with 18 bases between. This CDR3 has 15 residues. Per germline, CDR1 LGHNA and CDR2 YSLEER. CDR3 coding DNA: TGCGCCAGCAGCCAAGATCTGGAGCGGGTTGGCGGGCAGTTCTTC. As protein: CASSQDLERVGGQFF.

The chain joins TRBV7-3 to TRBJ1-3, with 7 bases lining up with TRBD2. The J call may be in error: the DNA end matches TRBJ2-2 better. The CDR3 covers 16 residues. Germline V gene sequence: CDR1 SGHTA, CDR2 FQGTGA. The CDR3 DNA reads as TGTGCCAGCAGCGCGCTGGGAGGGACTAACACCGGGGAGCTGTTTTTT. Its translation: CASSALGGTNTGELFF.

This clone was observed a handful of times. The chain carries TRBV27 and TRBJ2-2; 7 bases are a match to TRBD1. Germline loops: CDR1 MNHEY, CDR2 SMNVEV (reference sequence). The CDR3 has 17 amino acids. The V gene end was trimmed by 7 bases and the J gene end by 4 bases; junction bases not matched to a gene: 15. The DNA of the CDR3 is TGTGCCAGCACCCAGCCCCGGGACAGCGGTGTCACCGGGGAGCTGTTTTTT. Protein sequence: CASTQPRDSGVTGELFF.

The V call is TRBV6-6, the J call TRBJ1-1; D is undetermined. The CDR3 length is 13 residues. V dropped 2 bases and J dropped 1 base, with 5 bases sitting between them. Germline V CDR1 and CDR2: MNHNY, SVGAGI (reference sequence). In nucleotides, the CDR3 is TGTGCCAGCAGTTACGGCTGGAACACTGAAGCTTTCTTT. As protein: CASSYGWNTEAFF.

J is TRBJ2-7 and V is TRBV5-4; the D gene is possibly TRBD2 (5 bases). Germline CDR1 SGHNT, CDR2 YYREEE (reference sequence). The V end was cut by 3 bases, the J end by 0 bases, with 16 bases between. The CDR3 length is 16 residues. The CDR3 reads CASSSRTGRVSYEQYF. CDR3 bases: TGTGCCAGCAGCTCCCGGACGGGAAGAGTCTCCTACGAGCAGTACTTC.

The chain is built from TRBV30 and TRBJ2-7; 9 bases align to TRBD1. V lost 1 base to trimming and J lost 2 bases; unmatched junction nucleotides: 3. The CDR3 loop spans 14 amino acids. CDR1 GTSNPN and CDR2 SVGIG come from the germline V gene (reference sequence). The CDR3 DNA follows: TGTGCCTGGAGTGCGGGACAGGGAACCTACGAGCAGTACTTC. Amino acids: CAWSAGQGTYEQYF.

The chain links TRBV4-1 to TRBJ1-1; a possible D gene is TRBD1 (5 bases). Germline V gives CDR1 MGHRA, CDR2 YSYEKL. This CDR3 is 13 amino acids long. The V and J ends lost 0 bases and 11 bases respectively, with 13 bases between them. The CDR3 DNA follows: TGCGCCAGCAGCCAAGATCCGAGCAACAGGGCTTTCTTT. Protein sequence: CASSQDPSNRAFF.

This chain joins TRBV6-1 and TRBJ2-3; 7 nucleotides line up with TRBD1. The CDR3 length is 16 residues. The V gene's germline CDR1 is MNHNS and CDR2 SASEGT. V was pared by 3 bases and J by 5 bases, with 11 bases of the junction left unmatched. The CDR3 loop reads CASSELVAGGIDTQYF. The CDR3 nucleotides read TGTGCCAGCAGTGAGTTGGTGGCAGGGGGTATAGATACGCAGTATTTT.

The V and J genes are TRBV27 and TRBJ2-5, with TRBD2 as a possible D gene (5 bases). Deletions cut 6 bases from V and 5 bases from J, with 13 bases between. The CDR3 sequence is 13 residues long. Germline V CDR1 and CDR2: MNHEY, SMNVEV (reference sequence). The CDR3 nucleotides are TGTGCCAGCAGGGCCGGGGATAGGGAGACCCAGTACTTC. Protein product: CASRAGDRETQYF.

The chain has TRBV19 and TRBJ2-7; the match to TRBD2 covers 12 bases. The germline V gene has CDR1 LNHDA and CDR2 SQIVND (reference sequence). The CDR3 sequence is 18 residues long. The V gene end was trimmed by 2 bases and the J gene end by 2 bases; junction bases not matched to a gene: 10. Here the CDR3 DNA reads TGTGCCAGTAGTATAAAGGCGGGTTCTAGCGGGAGGGCCTACGAGCAGTACTTC. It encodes CASSIKAGSSGRAYEQYF. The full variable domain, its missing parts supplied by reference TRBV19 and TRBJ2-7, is DGGITQSPKYLFRKEGQNVTLSCEQNLNHDAMYWYRQDPGQGLRLIYYSQIVNDFQKGDIAEGYSVSREKKESFPLTVTSAQKNPTAFYLCASSIKAGSSGRAYEQYFGPGTRLTVT.

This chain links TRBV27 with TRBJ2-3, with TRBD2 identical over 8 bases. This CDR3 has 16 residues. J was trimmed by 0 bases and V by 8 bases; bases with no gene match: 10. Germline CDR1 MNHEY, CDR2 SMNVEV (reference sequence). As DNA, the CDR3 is TGTGCCAGCCGGGGCGGGAGGTGGGCTAGCACAGATACGCAGTATTTT. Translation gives CASRGGRWASTDTQYF.

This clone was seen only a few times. CDR3 in amino acids: CASSLGGAGGPYNEQFF. CDR3 coding DNA: TGTGCCAGCAGCTTGGGAGGGGCGGGGGGGCCGTACAATGAGCAGTTCTTC. The genes are TRBV5-4 and TRBJ2-1; TRBD2 aligns across 9 bases. Germline loops: CDR1 SGHNT, CDR2 YYREEE (reference sequence). V was pared by 0 bases and J by 4 bases, with 8 bases of the junction left unmatched. The CDR3 has 17 residues.

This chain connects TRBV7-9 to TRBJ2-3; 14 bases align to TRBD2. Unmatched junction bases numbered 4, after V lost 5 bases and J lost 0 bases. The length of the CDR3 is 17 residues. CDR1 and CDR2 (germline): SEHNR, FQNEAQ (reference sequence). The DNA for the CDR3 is TGTGCCAGCAGCGCCAGACTAGCGGGAGGGAGCACAGATACGCAGTATTTT. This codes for CASSARLAGGSTDTQYF.

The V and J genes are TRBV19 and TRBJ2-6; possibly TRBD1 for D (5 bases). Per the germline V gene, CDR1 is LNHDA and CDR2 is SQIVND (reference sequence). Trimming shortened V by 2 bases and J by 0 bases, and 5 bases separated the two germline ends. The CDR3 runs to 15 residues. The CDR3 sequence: CASSIQGSGANVLTF. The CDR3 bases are TGTGCCAGTAGTATACAGGGCTCTGGGGCCAACGTCCTGACTTTC.

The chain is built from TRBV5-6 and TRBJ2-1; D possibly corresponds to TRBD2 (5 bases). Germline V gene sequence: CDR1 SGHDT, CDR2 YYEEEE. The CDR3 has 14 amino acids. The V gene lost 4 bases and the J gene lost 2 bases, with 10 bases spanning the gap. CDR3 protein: CASSRRGPYNEQFF. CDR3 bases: TGTGCCAGCAGCCGCCGGGGTCCCTACAATGAGCAGTTCTTC.

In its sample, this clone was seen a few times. CDR3 nucleotide sequence: TGTGCCAGCAGCGTTAGCGGGAGATCATCGGAGACCCAGTACTTC. Its protein product is CASSVSGRSSETQYF. This chain connects TRBV9 to TRBJ2-5, with 9 bases aligning to TRBD2. This CDR3 is 15 amino acids long. The V gene end was trimmed by 2 bases and the J gene end by 5 bases; junction bases not matched to a gene: 7. Germline loops: CDR1 SGDLS, CDR2 YYNGEE.